Following are 9 T cell receptor beta chains from one sample sequenced in a study of blood T cell repertoires in COVID-19. Measured with immunoSEQ multiplex PCR; TCRdb has only the in-frame clones, and not every one. The profile shows some 330,000 clones, more than 75% of them singletons. The sample was peripheral blood. The receptor set was obtained from a woman in her fifties or sixties with active or convalescent COVID-19.

The chain recombines TRBV5-4 with TRBJ1-5, with D hard to call. Trimming took off 4 bases at V and 2 bases at J, with 13 bases between the two ends. Per germline, CDR1 SGHNT and CDR2 YYREEE (reference sequence). This CDR3 has 15 amino acids. The CDR3 here is CASSEQGGGNQPQHF. The DNA of the CDR3 is TGTGCCAGCAGCGAACAAGGAGGAGGCAATCAGCCCCAGCATTTT.

This rearrangement joins TRBV10-1 to TRBJ1-3; 7 positions agree with TRBD1. This CDR3 has 15 residues. The V gene end was trimmed by 3 bases and the J gene end by 6 bases; junction bases not matched to a gene: 8. Per germline, CDR1 WNHNN and CDR2 SYGVQD (reference sequence). The CDR3 DNA is TGCGCCAGCAGTGACCCCGGGACAGTTCTAAACACCATATATTTT. The encoded protein is CASSDPGTVLNTIYF.

The rearrangement links TRBV21-1 to TRBJ2-7; no check of the table's D call, TRBD1, against the DNA was made. TRBV21-1 is a recognized pseudogene. CDR3 length equals 14 residues. CDR3 sequence (DNA): TGTGCCAGCAGCCCCCGGGACAGGGTGGCCGAGCAGTACTTC. It is translated as CASSPRDRVAEQYF.

The chain is built from TRBV19 and TRBJ1-5; D is possibly TRBD1 (6 bases). The CDR3 consists of 15 residues. V was clipped by 5 bases and J by 4 bases, with 15 bases between them. CDR1 and CDR2 from the germline V gene are LNHDA and SQIVND (reference sequence). The CDR3 is CASSRGGSLNQPQHF. The CDR3 nucleotides read TGTGCCAGTAGTCGAGGGGGTAGCCTAAATCAGCCCCAGCATTTT.

J is TRBJ2-2 and V is TRBV7-6; the match to TRBD2 covers 11 bases. This CDR3 comprises 18 residues. The germline V gene encodes CDR1 SGHVS and CDR2 FNYEAQ. Unmatched junction bases numbered 9, after V lost 1 base and J lost 5 bases. The DNA of the CDR3 is TGTGCCAGCAGCTTAGAGGGACTAGCGGCAGCAGAAACCGGGGAGCTGTTTTTT. It codes for CASSLEGLAAAETGELFF.

The V call is TRBV15, the J call TRBJ2-1, with D perhaps assigned TRBD1 or TRBD2 (5 bases each). Deletions cut 5 bases from V and 6 bases from J, with 17 bases between. The CDR3 sequence is 15 residues long. From germline, CDR1 is LNHNV and CDR2 YYDKDF (reference sequence). CDR3 bases: TGTGCCACCAGCGGAGGAGTAGGGGCATCCAATGAGCAGTTCTTC. It specifies CATSGGVGASNEQFF.

CDR3 region: CASSPQGGPQHF. In nucleotides, the CDR3 is TGTGCCAGCAGTCCCCAGGGGGGGCCCCAGCATTTT. This chain connects TRBV27 to TRBJ1-5, with 7 bases aligning to TRBD1. CDR3 length equals 12 residues. The V gene end was trimmed by 5 bases and the J gene end by 9 bases; junction bases not matched to a gene: 4. Germline values: CDR1 MNHEY, CDR2 SMNVEV (reference sequence).

The chain uses TRBV7-9 and TRBJ1-2, with no clear D. Looked up from germline, CDR1 is SEHNR and CDR2 is FQNEAQ (reference sequence). There are 14 residues in the CDR3. Trimming took 1 base from V and 4 from J, leaving 10 bases between them. The CDR3 coding sequence is TGTGCCAGCAGCTTAGTTGGGTTAGCCTATGGCTACACCTTC. Protein product: CASSLVGLAYGYTF.

This sequence joins TRBV4-1 and TRBJ1-2, with 7 bases lining up with TRBD1. Germline CDR1 is MGHRA and CDR2 is YSYEKL. Trimming removed 4 bases from V and 3 bases from J; junction bases left unmatched: 11. The CDR3 length is 16 residues. The CDR3 here is CASSPDRAKGDYGYTF. CDR3 nucleotide sequence: TGCGCCAGCAGCCCCGACAGGGCGAAGGGGGACTATGGCTACACCTTC.